This entry concerns a single T cell receptor (beta chain). The entry originates in a study of blood T cell repertoires in COVID-19. TCRdb's copy holds only in-frame clones and misses some; the assay was immunoSEQ multiplex PCR. The top ten hold 3% to 3.5% of the sample, which has some 180,000 clones, 84% seen once. The length of the CDR3 is 14 residues. The germline V and J ends were trimmed by 8 bases and 1 base, with 11 bases remaining between them. CDR1 is SNHLY, CDR2 FYNNEI, per germline. The chain employs TRBV2 and TRBJ2-2; possible D gene TRBD2, 6 bases. The sequence was collected from a woman aged 25 to 45 who had been exposed to COVID-19. The sample consisted of PBMCs or T cells enriched from blood (not recorded which). CDR3 region: CASGGLQNTGELFF. The CDR3 nucleotides are TGTGCCAGCGGGGGACTGCAGAACACCGGGGAGCTGTTTTTT.